This TCR beta chain stems from a study of patients and donors after allogeneic stem cell transplantation. This clonotype was counted a few times. In TCRdb, the RT-PCR reads were re-called with MiXCR into one record per CDR3 protein. This sample has 95,000 to 120,000 distinct CDR3 sequences, with about a third found just once. The source of this sequence is a human donor who was either an allogeneic HSCT recipient or a stem cell or donor lymphocyte infusion donor (not recorded which). It is not recorded whose cells these are; they may come from a transplant donor. The sequencing input was blood, either unsorted or a sorted T cell fraction (not recorded which).

Here the CDR3 reads CASRERGKGGQPQHF. The CDR3 DNA follows: TGTGCCAGCAGGGAGAGGGGGAAAGGAGGACAGCCCCAGCATTTT. The V call is TRBV28, the J call TRBJ1-5; D may be TRBD1 (6 bases). V was shortened by 6 bases and J by 7 bases, with 19 bases between the two germline ends. The V gene's germline CDR1 is MDHEN and CDR2 SYDVKM. The CDR3 is made up of 15 amino acids.